The clone carrying this TCR beta chain was found many times. Its antigen remains unknown. These data originate in a study of identical twins. Trimming pared 5 bases from V and 5 bases from J, leaving 18 bases between. The CDR3 contains 15 residues. Per germline, CDR1 SGHAT and CDR2 FQDESV (reference sequence). Study results and limitations: Clonotypes of the beta chain that were abundant in cord blood carried fewer insertions (memory repertoires showed none).

TCRdb ran MiXCR on the 5' RACE reads and lists one entry per CDR3 protein. The table has more than 200,000 distinct CDR3 sequences, around a tenth seen once. This receptor was taken from a woman aged 18-29 years in good health. V usage is TRBV11-1 and J usage is TRBJ2-5; TRBD2 is a possible D gene (5 bases). The sample consisted of memory (CD45RO+) T cells sorted from blood. The CDR3 protein is CASSPGPRAGETQYF. In DNA form, the CDR3 reads TGTGCCAGCAGCCCAGGCCCAAGGGCGGGTGAGACCCAGTACTTC.